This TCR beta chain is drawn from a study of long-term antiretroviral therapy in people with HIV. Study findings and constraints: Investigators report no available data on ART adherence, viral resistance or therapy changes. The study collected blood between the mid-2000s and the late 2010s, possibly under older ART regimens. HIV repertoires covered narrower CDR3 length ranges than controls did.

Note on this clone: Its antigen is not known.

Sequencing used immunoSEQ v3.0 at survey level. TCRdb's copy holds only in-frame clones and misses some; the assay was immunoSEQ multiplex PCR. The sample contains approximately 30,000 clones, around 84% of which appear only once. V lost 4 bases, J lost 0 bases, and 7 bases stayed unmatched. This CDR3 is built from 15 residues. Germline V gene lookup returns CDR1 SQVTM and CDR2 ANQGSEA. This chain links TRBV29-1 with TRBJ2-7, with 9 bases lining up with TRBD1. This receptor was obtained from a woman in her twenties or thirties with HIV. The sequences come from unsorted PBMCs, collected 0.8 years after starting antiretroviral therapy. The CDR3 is CSVGSRTGVSYEQYF. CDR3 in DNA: TGCAGCGTTGGCTCCAGGACAGGGGTCTCCTACGAGCAGTACTTC.